Below are 21 T cell receptor beta chains sequenced from a single sample in a study of cytomegalovirus exposure and HLA in healthy donors. PCR involved 60 Vbeta and 13 Jbeta primers. TCRdb's table, derived via immunoSEQ multiplex PCR, lists solely in-frame clones and lacks some. The sample lists about 120,000 clones; over 60% were seen once. Sequenced: PBMCs. The source is a man aged 25-45 years in good health and CMV-seropositive.

The rearrangement joins TRBV6-5 to TRBJ2-2; TRBD1 agrees at 7 bases. From germline, CDR1 is MNHEY and CDR2 SVGAGI. CDR3 length: 15 residues. After removal of 5 bases from V and 0 bases from J, the junction contained 3 bases not matched to a gene. Here the CDR3 DNA reads TGTGCCAGCAGTCCCGGGACAGCGAACACCGGGGAGCTGTTTTTT. Amino acid sequence: CASSPGTANTGELFF.

The J gene is TRBJ2-3, the V gene TRBV6-4; the match to TRBD2 covers 9 bases. CDR1 is MRHNA and CDR2 is SNTAGT in the germline V gene. Trimming cost V 4 bases and J 4 bases; bases outside gene matches: 3. This CDR3 contains 14 residues. The CDR3 sequence: CASSVAGGADTQYF. Written as DNA, the CDR3 is TGTGCCAGCAGTGTGGCGGGAGGGGCAGATACGCAGTATTTT.

The chain has TRBV9 and TRBJ1-2; 10 nucleotides line up with TRBD1. CDR1 is SGDLS, CDR2 YYNGEE, per germline. The CDR3 has 15 amino acids. V lost 0 bases and J lost 7; bases outside the gene matches: 6. The CDR3 DNA follows: TGTGCCAGCAGCGTAGTGGGACAGGGGACGGGTGGCTACACCTTC. Its translation: CASSVVGQGTGGYTF.

The J gene is TRBJ2-2, the V gene TRBV2; D is ambiguous. Between the trimmed V and J ends, which lost 4 bases and 6 bases, there was a span of 3 bases. The CDR3 covers 11 residues. Germline assignment: CDR1 SNHLY and CDR2 FYNNEI. The CDR3 here is CASSAPGELFF. CDR3 bases: TGTGCCAGCAGTGCTCCCGGGGAGCTGTTTTTT.

The chain combines TRBV18 with TRBJ2-3; the match to TRBD1 covers 11 bases. The CDR3 sequence is 16 residues long. CDR1 is KGHSH and CDR2 is LQKENI in the germline V gene. J gave up 5 bases and V 6 bases, and 10 bases lay outside the gene matches. For the CDR3, the DNA is TGTGCCAGCTCGCCCCTCGACGGGACAGGGGGAGATACGCAGTATTTT. As protein: CASSPLDGTGGDTQYF.

The chain employs TRBV5-6 and TRBJ2-1, with TRBD2 as a possible D gene (6 bases). The CDR3 spans 15 residues. V was cut by 0 bases and J by 7 bases, with 14 bases left in between. The V gene's germline CDR1 is SGHDT and CDR2 YYEEEE. CDR3 DNA: TGTGCCAGCAGCTTGGATCCGGGAGTCATAAATGAGCAGTTCTTC. It is translated as CASSLDPGVINEQFF. Full variable domain (remainder filled in from reference TRBV5-6 and TRBJ2-1): DAGVTQSPTHLIKTRGQQVTLRCSPKSGHDTVSWYQQALGQGPQFIFQYYEEEERQRGNFPDRFSGHQFPNYSSELNVNALLLGDSALYLCASSLDPGVINEQFFGPGTRLTVL.

The V and J genes are TRBV27 and TRBJ2-7; 8 bases fit TRBD2. Germline V gene lookup returns CDR1 MNHEY and CDR2 SMNVEV (reference sequence). V shed 1 base and J 4 bases; nucleotides not matched to a gene: 9. The CDR3 is 16 amino acids. The CDR3 loop is CASSLWGLERGYEQYF. DNA for the CDR3: TGTGCCAGCAGTTTATGGGGACTAGAGAGGGGTTACGAGCAGTACTTC.

The chain joins TRBV10-1 to TRBJ1-2; TRBD1 agrees at 7 bases. From germline, CDR1 is WNHNN and CDR2 SYGVQD (reference sequence). Trimming cost V 3 bases and J 8 bases; bases outside gene matches: 6. This CDR3 is 13 amino acids long. The CDR3 sequence: CASSDEGANGYTF. DNA of the CDR3: TGCGCCAGCAGTGATGAGGGGGCTAACGGCTACACCTTC.

V usage is TRBV7-8 and J usage is TRBJ1-1, with D hard to call. Per the germline V gene, CDR1 is SGHVS and CDR2 is FQNEAQ. The CDR3 length is 12 residues. CDR3 sequence (DNA): TGTGCTACATTTTGGGGAGGCACTGAAGCTTTCTTT. It yields the protein CATFWGGTEAFF.

This clone came up once. The V call is TRBV7-3, the J call TRBJ2-1; D remains unclear. V gave up 5 bases and J gave up 8 bases, with 16 bases separating them. In germline, CDR1 is SGHTA, CDR2 FQGTGA. This CDR3 contains 14 residues. The CDR3 DNA follows: TGTGCCAGCAGCACCCGTAGTAGCAGCGATGAGCAGTTCTTC. It translates to CASSTRSSSDEQFF.

The genes are TRBV7-8 and TRBJ2-7, with 7 bases that match TRBD2. From germline, CDR1 is SGHVS and CDR2 FQNEAQ. V lost 6 bases, J lost 5 bases, and 4 bases stayed unmatched. The CDR3 has 12 amino acids. The CDR3 region is CASSLSGHEQYF. The CDR3 DNA is TGTGCCAGCAGTCTTAGCGGGCACGAGCAGTACTTC.

The CDR3 DNA sequence: TGCAGCGTTGAAGGGAGGGCCGGGAACATTCAGTACTTC. It yields the protein CSVEGRAGNIQYF. The rearrangement links TRBV29-1 to TRBJ2-4, with D perhaps TRBD2 (6 bases). Germline loops: CDR1 SQVTM, CDR2 ANQGSEA. The V and J ends lost 1 base and 7 bases respectively, with 11 bases between them. CDR3 length equals 13 residues. Variable domain in full (rest from reference TRBV29-1 and TRBJ2-4): SAVISQKPSRDICQRGTSLTIQCQVDSQVTMMFWYRQQPGQSLTLIATANQGSEATYESGFVIDKFPISRPNLTFSTLTVSNMSPEDSSIYLCSVEGRAGNIQYFGAGTRLSVL.

The rearrangement joins TRBV9 to TRBJ2-2; 12 bases match TRBD2. The CDR3 is 16 amino acids. Germline CDR1 reads SGDLS; CDR2 reads YYNGEE. V was clipped by 3 bases and J by 6 bases; unmatched bases: 6. The CDR3 spells CASSGRTSGIAGELFF. For the CDR3, the DNA is TGTGCCAGCAGCGGGAGGACTAGCGGGATAGCCGGGGAGCTGTTTTTT.

The chain couples TRBV4-1 to TRBJ2-5, with TRBD2 matching 14 bases. V dropped 4 bases and J dropped 2; count of bases not matched to a gene: 9. The V gene's germline CDR1 is MGHRA and CDR2 YSYEKL. The CDR3 totals 18 residues. CDR3 DNA: TGCGCCAGCAGCCGTGGACTAGCGGGGGGCGTTCTACAAGAGACCCAGTACTTC. Translated, it gives CASSRGLAGGVLQETQYF.

The chain couples TRBV5-1 to TRBJ1-2; D uncertain. Germline V gives CDR1 SGHRS, CDR2 YFSETQ. Trimming shortened V by 0 bases and J by 0 bases, and 15 bases separated the two germline ends. This CDR3 spans 17 amino acids. CDR3 bases: TGCGCCAGCAGCTTGGATGGAGGCTTGAGAGCTAACTATGGCTACACCTTC. Protein product: CASSLDGGLRANYGYTF.

The CDR3 reads CASSEGWELARSYNEQFF. The CDR3 coding sequence is TGCGCCAGCAGCGAAGGTTGGGAGTTAGCTAGGTCCTACAATGAGCAGTTCTTC. The J gene is TRBJ2-1, the V gene TRBV10-2; possibly TRBD2 for D (5 bases). Trimming shortened V by 6 bases and J by 1 base, and 22 bases separated the two germline ends. The CDR3 totals 18 residues. Germline loops: CDR1 WSHSY, CDR2 SAAADI.

J is TRBJ1-2 and V is TRBV7-2, with TRBD1 identical over 9 bases. From germline, CDR1 is SGHTA and CDR2 FQGNSA. The CDR3 runs to 17 residues. Unmatched junction bases numbered 11, after V lost 4 bases and J lost 2 bases. The CDR3, as DNA: TGTGCCAGCAGCTACCAACCGGGACAGGGACGAAACTATGGCTACACCTTC. Translation gives CASSYQPGQGRNYGYTF. The variable domain in full, with the rest retrieved from reference TRBV7-2 and TRBJ1-2, is GAGVSQSPSNKVTEKGKDVELRCDPISGHTALYWYRQSLGQGLEFLIYFQGNSAPDKSGLPSDRFSAERTGGSVSTLTIQRTQQEDSAVYLCASSYQPGQGRNYGYTFGSGTRLTVV.

In this sample, this clone turned up a few times. V and J are TRBV7-9 and TRBJ2-2; D not certain. The CDR3 loop spans 12 amino acids. Per germline, CDR1 SEHNR and CDR2 FQNEAQ (reference sequence). In nucleotides, the CDR3 is TGTTCCCTCAAGCGAGAGGCCGGGGAGCTGTTTTTT. Amino acids: CSLKREAGELFF.

The V call is TRBV5-4, the J call TRBJ2-7; 7 positions agree with TRBD2. The CDR3 consists of 14 residues. J lost 5 bases, V lost 0 bases, and 5 bases had no gene match. Per germline, CDR1 SGHNT and CDR2 YYREEE (reference sequence). The CDR3 loop is CASSLAGRPDEQYF. The DNA of the CDR3 is TGTGCCAGCAGCTTGGCCGGGAGGCCGGACGAGCAGTACTTC.

V usage is TRBV7-3 and J usage is TRBJ2-1, with D maybe TRBD1 (5 bases). The CDR3 contains 13 residues. The V gene's germline CDR1 is SGHTA and CDR2 FQGTGA. The V and J ends lost 5 bases and 5 bases respectively, with 10 bases between them. CDR3: CASSLGHNNEQFF. CDR3 nucleotide sequence: TGTGCCAGCAGCCTCGGACACAACAATGAGCAGTTCTTC.

V usage is TRBV5-1 and J usage is TRBJ2-2; TRBD1 might be the D (5 bases). The V and J ends lost 2 bases and 5 bases respectively, with 19 bases between them. The CDR3 extends over 17 amino acids. Germline V gene data show CDR1 as SGHRS and CDR2 as YFSETQ. The CDR3 DNA reads TGCGCCAGCAGCTTATCATCCCAAAGTCAGGGAACCGGGGAGCTGTTTTTT. Translating it yields CASSLSSQSQGTGELFF.